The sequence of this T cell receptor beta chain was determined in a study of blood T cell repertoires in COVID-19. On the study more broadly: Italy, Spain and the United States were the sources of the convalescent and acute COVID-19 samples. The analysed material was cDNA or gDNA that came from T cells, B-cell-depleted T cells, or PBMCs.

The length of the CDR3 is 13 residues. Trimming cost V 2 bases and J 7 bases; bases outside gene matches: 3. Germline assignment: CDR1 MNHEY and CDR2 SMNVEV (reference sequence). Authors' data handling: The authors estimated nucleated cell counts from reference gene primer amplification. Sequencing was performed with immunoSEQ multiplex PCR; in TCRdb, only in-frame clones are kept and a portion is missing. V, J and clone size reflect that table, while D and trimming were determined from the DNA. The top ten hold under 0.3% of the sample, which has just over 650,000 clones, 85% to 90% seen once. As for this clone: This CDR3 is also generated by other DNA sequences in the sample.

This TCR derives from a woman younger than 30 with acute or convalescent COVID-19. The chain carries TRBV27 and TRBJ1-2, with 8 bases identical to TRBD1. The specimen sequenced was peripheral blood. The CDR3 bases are TGTGCCAGCAGTTTAGGACAGGGAGGTGGCTACACCTTC. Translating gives CASSLGQGGGYTF.